Shown below are 6 T cell receptor beta chains from a single sample sequenced in a study of blood T cells in healthy people across ages. A sample-barcoded 5' primer and a J-beta primer mix were used in a second PCR of about 7 to 12 cycles. TCRdb itself ran the 5' RACE reads through MiXCR, one entry per CDR3 protein. This sample has around 1,600,000 distinct CDR3 sequences; under 55% occur once, and the top ten carry less than 5%. The source material was blood. These receptors all stem from a woman between 18 and 29 years old in good health.

To note about this clonotype: A much larger clone differs from this one at a single base, so this may be a read error. This chain connects TRBV29-1 to TRBJ2-5; D may be TRBD2 (5 bases). Germline V gene data show CDR1 as SQVTM and CDR2 as ANQGSEA. V shed 6 bases and J shed 11 bases, with 25 bases lying between them. The CDR3 consists of 14 residues. CDR3 nucleotides: TGCAGCGTAGTCCCGGGGATATTCCCCAATGAGCAGTACTTC. Its protein is CSVVPGIFPNEQYF.

The chain has TRBV6-2 or TRBV6-3 and TRBJ2-5; TRBD1 agrees at 7 bases. CDR3 length equals 14 residues. Germline CDR1 is MNHEY and CDR2 is SVGEGT. V was clipped by 6 bases and J by 5 bases; unmatched bases: 9. CDR3 coding DNA: TGTGCCAGCAGGGAGACAGGGAGTATGGAGACCCAGTACTTC. It translates to CASRETGSMETQYF.

The J gene is TRBJ1-2, the V gene TRBV9; D is unresolved. The CDR3 spans 15 residues. Trimming removed 0 bases from V and 7 bases from J, with 16 bases in between. Germline CDR1 and CDR2: SGDLS and YYNGEE. For the CDR3, the DNA is TGTGCCAGCAGCGTAGAGGCCCTCACGTCGTTTGGCTACACCTTC. Amino acid sequence: CASSVEALTSFGYTF.

V is TRBV20-1 and J is TRBJ2-3; possible D gene TRBD2, 7 bases. From germline, CDR1 is DFQATT and CDR2 SNEGSKA (reference sequence). V lost 1 base to trimming and J lost 4 bases, with 15 bases between them. The CDR3 runs 15 residues. The CDR3 is CSARVSGRGSDTQYF. The DNA of the CDR3 is TGCAGTGCTAGAGTTTCGGGGAGGGGGTCAGATACGCAGTATTTT.

The chain links TRBV5-6 to TRBJ2-1; 12 bases map to TRBD2. In germline, CDR1 is SGHDT, CDR2 YYEEEE. This CDR3 has 18 amino acids. The V segment lost 0 bases and the J segment 0 bases; nucleotides outside the gene matches: 4. In DNA, the CDR3 is TGTGCCAGCAGCTTGGCCTTGGGACTAGCGGGCTCCTACAATGAGCAGTTCTTC. Translating gives CASSLALGLAGSYNEQFF.

The chain joins TRBV29-1 to TRBJ2-1; possibly TRBD1 or TRBD2 for D (6 bases each). CDR3 length: 16 residues. Germline V gene lookup returns CDR1 SQVTM and CDR2 ANQGSEA. V shed 6 bases and J shed 8 bases, with 26 bases lying between them. In DNA, the CDR3 is TGCAGCGTCGACACAGGGAAGGGGGGTGTATATGATGAGCAGTTCTTC. This translates into CSVDTGKGGVYDEQFF.